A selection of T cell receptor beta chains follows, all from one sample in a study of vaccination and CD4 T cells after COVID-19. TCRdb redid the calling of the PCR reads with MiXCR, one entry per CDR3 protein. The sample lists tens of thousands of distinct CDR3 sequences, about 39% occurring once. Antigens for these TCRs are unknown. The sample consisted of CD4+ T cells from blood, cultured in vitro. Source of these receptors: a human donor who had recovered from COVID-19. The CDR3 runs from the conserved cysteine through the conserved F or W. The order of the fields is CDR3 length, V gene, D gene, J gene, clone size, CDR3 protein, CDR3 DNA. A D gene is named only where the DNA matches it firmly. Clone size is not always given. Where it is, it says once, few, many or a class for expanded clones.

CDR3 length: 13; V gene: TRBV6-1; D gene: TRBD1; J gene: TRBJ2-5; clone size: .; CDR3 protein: CASSQTGLETQYF; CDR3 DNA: TGTGCCAGCAGTCAGACAGGGCTAGAGACCCAGTACTTC
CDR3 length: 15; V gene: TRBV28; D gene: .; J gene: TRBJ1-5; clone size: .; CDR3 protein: CASSSSSVSNQPQHF; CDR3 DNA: TGTGCCAGCAGTTCAAGCTCCGTAAGCAATCAGCCCCAGCATTTT
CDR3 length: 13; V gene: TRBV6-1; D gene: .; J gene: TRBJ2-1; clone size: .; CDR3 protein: CASDSSSYNEQFF; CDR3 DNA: TGTGCCAGCGACAGCAGCTCCTACAATGAGCAGTTCTTC
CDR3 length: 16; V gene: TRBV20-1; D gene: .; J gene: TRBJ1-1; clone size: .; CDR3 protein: CSARIAGSRRFPEAFF; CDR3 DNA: TGCAGTGCTAGGATTGCCGGGTCCCGTCGATTTCCTGAAGCTTTCTTT
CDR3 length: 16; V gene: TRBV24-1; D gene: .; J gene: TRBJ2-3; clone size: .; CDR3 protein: CATSSPTETSTDTQYF; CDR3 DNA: TGTGCCACCAGTAGTCCTACAGAAACTAGCACAGATACGCAGTATTTT
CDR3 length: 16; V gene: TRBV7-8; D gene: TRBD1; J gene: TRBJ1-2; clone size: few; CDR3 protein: CASSRMGPGQGYGYTF; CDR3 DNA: TGTGCCAGCAGCCGTATGGGACCGGGACAGGGGTATGGCTACACCTTC
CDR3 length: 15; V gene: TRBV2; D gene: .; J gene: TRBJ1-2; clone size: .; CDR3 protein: CASSARGGWSDGYTF; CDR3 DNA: TGTGCCAGCAGCGCACGTGGGGGGTGGTCCGATGGCTACACCTTC
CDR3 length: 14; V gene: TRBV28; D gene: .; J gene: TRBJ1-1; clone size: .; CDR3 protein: CASRSGRWNTEAFF; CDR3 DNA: TGTGCCAGCAGGTCGGGACGGTGGAACACTGAAGCTTTCTTT
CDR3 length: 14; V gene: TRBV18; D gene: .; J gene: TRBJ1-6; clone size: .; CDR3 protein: CASSPRDGNSPLHF; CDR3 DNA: TGTGCCAGCTCACCACGGGACGGAAATTCACCCCTCCACTTT
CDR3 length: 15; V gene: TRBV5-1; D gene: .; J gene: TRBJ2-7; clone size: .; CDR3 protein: CASSLAVSSWDEQYF; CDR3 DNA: TGCGCCAGCAGCTTGGCCGTGAGCTCCTGGGACGAGCAGTACTTC
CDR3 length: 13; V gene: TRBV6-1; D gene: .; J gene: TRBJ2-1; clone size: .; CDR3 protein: CASTGQTYNEQFF; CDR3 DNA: TGTGCCAGCACGGGACAAACCTACAATGAGCAGTTCTTC
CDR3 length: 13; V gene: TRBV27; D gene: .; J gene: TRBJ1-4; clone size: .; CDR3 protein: CASSFRGDEKLFF; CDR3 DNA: TGTGCCAGCAGTTTCAGGGGAGATGAAAAACTGTTTTTT
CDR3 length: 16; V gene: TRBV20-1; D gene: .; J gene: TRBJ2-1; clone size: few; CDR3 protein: CSARVVLGLASNEQFF; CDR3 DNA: TGCAGTGCTAGAGTGGTTTTGGGTCTAGCCTCCAATGAGCAGTTCTTC
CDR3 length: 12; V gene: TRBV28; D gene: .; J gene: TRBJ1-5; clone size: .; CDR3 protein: CASKVSNQPQHF; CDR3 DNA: TGTGCCAGCAAGGTTAGCAATCAGCCCCAGCATTTT
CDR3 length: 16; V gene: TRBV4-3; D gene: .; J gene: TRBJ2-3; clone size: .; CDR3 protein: CASSQGSHLYSDTQYF; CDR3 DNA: TGCGCCAGCAGCCAAGGTTCCCACTTATACTCAGATACGCAGTATTTT
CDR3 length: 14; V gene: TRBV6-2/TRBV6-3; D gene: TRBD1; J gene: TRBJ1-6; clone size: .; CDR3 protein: CASNRQGRDSPLHF; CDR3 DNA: TGTGCCAGCAACCGACAGGGGAGGGATTCACCCCTCCACTTT
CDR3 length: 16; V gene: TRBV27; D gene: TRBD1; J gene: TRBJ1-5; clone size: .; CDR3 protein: CASRPMRGLSNQPQHF; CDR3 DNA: TGTGCCAGCAGGCCGATGAGGGGGCTGAGTAATCAGCCCCAGCATTTT
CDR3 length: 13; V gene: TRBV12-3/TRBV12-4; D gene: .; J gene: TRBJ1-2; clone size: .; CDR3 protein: CASSLPPGTGYTF; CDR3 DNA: TGTGCCAGCAGTTTACCGCCAGGGACTGGCTACACCTTC
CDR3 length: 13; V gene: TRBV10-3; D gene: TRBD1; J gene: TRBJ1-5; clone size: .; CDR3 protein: CAISADRDQPQHF; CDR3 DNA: TGTGCCATCAGTGCGGACAGGGATCAGCCCCAGCATTTT
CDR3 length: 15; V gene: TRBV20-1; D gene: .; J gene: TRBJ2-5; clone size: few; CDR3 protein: CSAREGAAPGGTQYF; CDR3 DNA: TGCAGTGCCCGGGAGGGGGCGGCACCCGGGGGGACCCAGTACTTC
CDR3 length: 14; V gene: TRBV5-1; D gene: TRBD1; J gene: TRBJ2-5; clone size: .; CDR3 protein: CASRTTGAQETQYF; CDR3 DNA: TGCGCCAGCAGGACGACAGGGGCACAAGAGACCCAGTACTTC
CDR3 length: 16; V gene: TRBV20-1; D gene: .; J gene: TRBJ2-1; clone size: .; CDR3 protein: CSARDPGASSYNEQFF; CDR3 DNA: TGCAGTGCTAGAGATCCGGGGGCGAGCTCCTACAATGAGCAGTTCTTC
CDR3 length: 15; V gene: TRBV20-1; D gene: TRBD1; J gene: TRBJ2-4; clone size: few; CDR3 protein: CSAAPGTGSGNIQYF; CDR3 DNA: TGCAGTGCAGCACCCGGGACAGGGTCTGGAAACATTCAGTACTTC
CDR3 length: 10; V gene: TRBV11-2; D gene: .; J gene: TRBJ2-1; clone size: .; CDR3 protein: CASSSNEQFF; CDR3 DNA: TGTGCCAGCAGCTCCAATGAGCAGTTCTTC
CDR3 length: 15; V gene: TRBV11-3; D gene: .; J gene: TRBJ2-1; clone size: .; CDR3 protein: CASRSGRNSYNEQFF; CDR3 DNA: TGTGCCAGCAGGTCAGGGAGGAACTCCTACAATGAGCAGTTCTTC
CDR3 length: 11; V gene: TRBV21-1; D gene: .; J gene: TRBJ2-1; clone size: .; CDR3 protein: CASSTGSEQFF; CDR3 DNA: TGTGCCAGCAGCACAGGGTCCGAGCAGTTCTTC
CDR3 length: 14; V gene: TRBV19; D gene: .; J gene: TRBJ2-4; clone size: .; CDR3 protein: CASIEGRDKNIQYF; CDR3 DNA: TGTGCCAGTATCGAAGGCAGGGACAAAAACATTCAGTACTTC
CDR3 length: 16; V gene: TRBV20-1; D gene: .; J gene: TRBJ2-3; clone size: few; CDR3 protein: CSARDPGGSSTDTQYF; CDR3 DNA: TGCAGTGCTAGAGACCCCGGGGGCAGTAGCACAGATACGCAGTATTTT
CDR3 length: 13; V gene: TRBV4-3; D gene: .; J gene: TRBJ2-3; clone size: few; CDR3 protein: CASSQEERTEQYF; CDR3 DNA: TGCGCCAGCAGCCAAGAGGAGCGGACAGAGCAGTATTTT
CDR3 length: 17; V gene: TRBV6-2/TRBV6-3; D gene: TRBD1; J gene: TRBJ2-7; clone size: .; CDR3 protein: CASSYPSSGQGRYEQYF; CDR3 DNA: TGTGCCAGCAGTTACCCCTCTTCGGGACAGGGTCGCTACGAGCAGTACTTC
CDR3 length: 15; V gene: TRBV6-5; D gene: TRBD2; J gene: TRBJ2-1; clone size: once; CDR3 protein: CASSFSSGNSGEQFF; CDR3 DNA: TGTGCCAGCAGTTTTTCTAGCGGGAATTCCGGGGAGCAGTTCTTC
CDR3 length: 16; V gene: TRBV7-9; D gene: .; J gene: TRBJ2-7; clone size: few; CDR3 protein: CASSREGSSLSYEQYF; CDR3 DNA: TGTGCCAGCAGCCGAGAAGGGTCCTCTTTATCCTACGAGCAGTACTTC
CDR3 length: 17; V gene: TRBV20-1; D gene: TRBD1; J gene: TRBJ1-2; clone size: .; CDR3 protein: CSAQALTTGFTYYGYTF; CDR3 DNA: TGCAGTGCCCAGGCGCTAACGACAGGGTTCACTTACTATGGCTACACCTTC
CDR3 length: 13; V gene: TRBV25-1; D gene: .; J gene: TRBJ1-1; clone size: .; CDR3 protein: CASRGPQNTEAFF; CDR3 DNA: TGTGCCAGCAGGGGCCCGCAGAACACTGAAGCTTTCTTT
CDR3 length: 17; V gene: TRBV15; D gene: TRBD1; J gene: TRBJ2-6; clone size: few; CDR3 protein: CATSSGQGASWANVLTF; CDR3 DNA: TGTGCCACCAGCAGCGGACAGGGGGCGTCTTGGGCCAACGTCCTGACTTTC
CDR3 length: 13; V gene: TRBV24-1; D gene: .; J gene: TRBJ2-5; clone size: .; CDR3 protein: CATSDKYQETQYF; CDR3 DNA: TGTGCCACCAGTGACAAGTACCAAGAGACCCAGTACTTC
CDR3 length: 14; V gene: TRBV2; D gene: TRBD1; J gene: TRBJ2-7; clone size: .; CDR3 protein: CATRPGTADYEQYF; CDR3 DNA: TGTGCCACCCGACCCGGGACAGCTGACTACGAGCAGTACTTC
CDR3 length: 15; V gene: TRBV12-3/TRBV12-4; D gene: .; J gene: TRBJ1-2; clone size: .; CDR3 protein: CASSLARRLHHGYTF; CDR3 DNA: TGTGCCAGCAGTTTAGCCCGTCGGTTACACCATGGCTACACCTTC
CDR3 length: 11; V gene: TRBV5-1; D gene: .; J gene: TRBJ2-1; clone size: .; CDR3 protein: CASSLESEQFF; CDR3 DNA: TGCGCCAGCAGCTTGGAAAGTGAGCAGTTCTTC
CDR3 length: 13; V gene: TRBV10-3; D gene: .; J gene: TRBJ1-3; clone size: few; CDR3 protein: CATRGVAGNTIYF; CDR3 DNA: TGTGCAACCCGGGGCGTGGCTGGAAACACCATATATTTT